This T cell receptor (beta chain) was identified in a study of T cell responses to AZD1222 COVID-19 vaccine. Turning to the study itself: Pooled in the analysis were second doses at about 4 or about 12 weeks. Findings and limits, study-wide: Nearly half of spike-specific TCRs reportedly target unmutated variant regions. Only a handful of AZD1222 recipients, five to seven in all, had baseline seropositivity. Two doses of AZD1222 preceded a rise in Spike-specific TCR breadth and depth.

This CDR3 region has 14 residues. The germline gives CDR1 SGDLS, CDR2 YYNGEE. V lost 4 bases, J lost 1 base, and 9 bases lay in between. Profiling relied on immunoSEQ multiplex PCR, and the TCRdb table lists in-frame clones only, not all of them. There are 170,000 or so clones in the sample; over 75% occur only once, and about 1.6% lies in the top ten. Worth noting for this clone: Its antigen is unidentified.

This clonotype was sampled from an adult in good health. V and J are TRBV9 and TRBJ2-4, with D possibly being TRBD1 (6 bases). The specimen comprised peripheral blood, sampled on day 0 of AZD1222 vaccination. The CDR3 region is CASSPTGAKNIQYF. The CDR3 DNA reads TGTGCCAGCAGCCCCACAGGGGCCAAAAACATTCAGTACTTC.